Shown below are 8 T cell receptor beta chains from a single sample sequenced in a study of CD8 T cells in Susac syndrome (dated by TCRdb to the late 2010s). Libraries were built with the immunoSEQ multiplex PCR assay. RNA was extracted with the RNeasy kit and about 0.5 to 1 ug was reverse transcribed using random hexamers. TCRdb took the public reads, trimmed them with fastp at Q25, ran MiXCR for clone calling and kept in-frame beta chains. Rows are unified per CDR3 protein, each entry keeping the most common DNA and genes. The table for this sample lists 1,700 or so distinct CDR3 sequences; around three fifths of them were counted only once. The ten largest clones represent 16% of the sample. Since CD62L is shed when cells are thawed, memory subsets for TEMRA sorting were defined by CD27 and CD45RA staining. The sample taken for sequencing was CD8+ TEMRA cells from PBMCs. Per the publication, the cell subset or site label means: FACS-sorted terminally differentiated effector memory CD8+ T cells re-expressing CD45RA (CD8+ TEMRA). Source of these receptors: a human donor with Susac syndrome.

This clonotype is large (0.1 to 1%) within its sample. The chain recombines TRBV4-3 with TRBJ2-2; 10 nucleotides line up with TRBD1. The V segment lost 0 bases and the J segment 3 bases; nucleotides outside the gene matches: 4. Germline CDR1 is LGHNA and CDR2 is YSLEER. The CDR3 has 17 amino acids. The CDR3 sequence is CASSQDVGTGDTGELFF. The CDR3 coding sequence is TGCGCCAGCAGCCAAGATGTTGGGACAGGGGACACCGGGGAGCTGTTTTTT.

With regard to this clonotype: A single base separates this from a much larger clone, so it may be a read error. The J gene is TRBJ1-2, the V gene TRBV12-3 or TRBV12-4; 7 bases align to TRBD1. This CDR3 has 13 amino acids. The ends lost 3 bases at V and 6 bases at J; junction bases unmatched: 4. Here the CDR3 reads CASSFSGGNGYTF. For the CDR3, the DNA is TGTGCCAGCAGTTTCTCAGGGGGAAATGGCTACACCTTC.

The chain couples TRBV7-9 to TRBJ2-5, with 8 bases matching TRBD2. This CDR3 spans 17 amino acids. V was clipped by 5 bases and J by 0 bases; unmatched bases: 11. In germline, CDR1 is SEHNR, CDR2 FQNEAQ (reference sequence). CDR3 protein: CASSTIGERGYQETQYF. CDR3 nucleotides: TGTGCCAGCAGCACCATTGGCGAGCGGGGGTACCAAGAGACCCAGTACTTC.

The J gene is TRBJ2-7, the V gene TRBV12-5; 7 bases align to TRBD1. V shed 4 bases, J shed 1 base, and the junction held 4 bases outside the gene matches. Germline CDR1 and CDR2: LGHNT and FRNRAP. The CDR3 sequence is 14 residues long. CDR3: CASGSGQFSYEQYF. The DNA for the CDR3 is TGTGCTAGTGGTTCGGGACAGTTTTCCTACGAGCAGTACTTC.

The chain employs TRBV3-1 and TRBJ2-5; no firm D call. This CDR3 region has 15 residues. Between the trimmed V and J ends, which lost 4 bases and 3 bases, there was a span of 15 bases. CDR1 and CDR2 from the germline V gene are LGHDT and YNNKEL (reference sequence). The CDR3 spells CASSRGEDIEETQYF. CDR3 coding DNA: TGTGCCAGCAGCCGTGGAGAGGATATAGAAGAGACCCAGTACTTC.

This clonotype has only a few counts. The V and J genes are TRBV7-8 and TRBJ2-5, with TRBD2 matching over 13 bases. The CDR3 sequence is 18 residues long. CDR1 is SGHVS, CDR2 FQNEAQ, per germline. The ends lost 3 bases at V and 4 bases at J; junction bases unmatched: 11. The CDR3 loop is CASSFPVRLAGGPETQYF. DNA of the CDR3: TGTGCCAGCAGCTTCCCCGTAAGACTAGCGGGGGGACCAGAGACCCAGTACTTC.

The chain carries TRBV3-1 and TRBJ2-7; no firm D call. Trimming took 3 bases from V and 2 from J, leaving 11 bases between them. The CDR3 sequence is 14 residues long. CDR1 LGHDT and CDR2 YNNKEL come from the germline V gene (reference sequence). The CDR3: CASSQSVNTYEQYF. In DNA, the CDR3 is TGTGCCAGCAGCCAGTCAGTCAACACCTACGAGCAGTACTTC.

Worth noting for this clonotype: One junction end does not reproduce the germline sequence, and a read error may be involved. Written as DNA, the CDR3 is TGTGCCATCAGCCCCCCCCAGTCAGGGGCTAATGAAAAACTGTTTTTT. This translates into CAISPPQSGANEKLFF. This chain connects TRBV11-2 to TRBJ1-4; tentatively, D is TRBD1 (6 bases). CDR3 length equals 16 residues. Germline V CDR1 and CDR2: SGHAT, FQNNGV.